The subject of this entry is one T cell receptor (beta chain). These data belong to a study of blood T cell repertoires in COVID-19. Germline CDR1 is LGHDT and CDR2 is YNNKEL (reference sequence). There are 15 residues in the CDR3. The V segment lost 3 bases and the J segment 1 base; nucleotides outside the gene matches: 5. Data came from immunoSEQ multiplex PCR; TCRdb stores just in-frame clones and leaves some out. Seen here are under 150,000 clones, around 88% observed once, and the top ten hold about 2.3%. This chain joins TRBV3-1 (or the pseudogene TRBV3-2) and TRBJ1-1, with 7 bases fitting TRBD1. The sample taken for sequencing was PBMCs or T cells enriched from blood (not recorded which). The receptor was derived from a woman aged 45 to 65 who had recovered from COVID-19. This CDR3 reads CASSQGDSWNTEAFF. The CDR3 coding sequence is TGTGCCAGCAGCCAGGGGGACAGTTGGAACACTGAAGCTTTCTTT.